Listed below are T cell receptor beta chains from one sample, sequenced in a study of identical twins. TCRdb analysed the 5' RACE reads with MiXCR anew, one entry per CDR3 protein. The sample consists of roughly 260,000 distinct CDR3 sequences, about an eighth of them appearing once. Sequenced material: memory (CD45RO+) T cells sorted from blood. All receptors derive from a woman under 30 in good health. The CDR3 runs from the conserved cysteine through the conserved F or W. The order of the fields is clone size, D gene, CDR3 length, V gene, J gene, CDR3 DNA, CDR3 protein. The D gene is left open where the match is weak. Part of the rows lack a size; the others show once, few, many or a class for expanded clones.

>few|NA|15|TRBV20-1|TRBJ1-2
TGCAGTGCTAGAGACCCAATTCAGGGGAGCTATGGCTACACCTTC
CSARDPIQGSYGYTF
>NA|NA|15|TRBV4-3|TRBJ2-5
TGCGCCAGCAGCCAAGATAAACAGGGGGGGTTGACCCAGTACTTC
CASSQDKQGGLTQYF
>NA|NA|15|TRBV7-6|TRBJ1-2
TGTGCCAGCAGCTTAGAATCCAGATCTTCCTATGGCTACACCTTC
CASSLESRSSYGYTF
>few|NA|13|TRBV6-2/TRBV6-3|TRBJ1-5
TGTGCCAGTTCTAAGGACAGCGTCCAGCCCCAGCATTTT
CASSKDSVQPQHF
>NA|TRBD1|15|TRBV12-3/TRBV12-4|TRBJ1-2
TGTGCCAGCAGTTTGACGGGACAGGGATTCGGTGGCTACACCTTC
CASSLTGQGFGGYTF
>NA|TRBD2|15|TRBV2|TRBJ2-1
TGTGCCACCAATTGGGGCCTAGCGGCCTACAATGAGCAGTTCTTC
CATNWGLAAYNEQFF
>few|NA|12|TRBV6-2/TRBV6-3|TRBJ2-7
TGTGCCAGTTTAGCGGTAGCCTACGAGCAGTACTTC
CASLAVAYEQYF
>few|NA|15|TRBV20-1|TRBJ1-3
TGCAGTGCTAGACCGGAGGCGGCCTCTGGAAACACCATATATTTT
CSARPEAASGNTIYF
>NA|NA|13|TRBV6-2/TRBV6-3|TRBJ2-7
TGTGCCAGCAGACGAGGACCTACCTACGAGCAGTACTTC
CASRRGPTYEQYF
>NA|TRBD1|17|TRBV7-2|TRBJ2-1
TGTGCCAGCAGCTTAAGGTTCGGGACAGGGGGCCCCAATGAGCAGTTCTTC
CASSLRFGTGGPNEQFF
>NA|NA|13|TRBV7-2|TRBJ2-1
TGTGCCAGCAGACCGTTCGGGTCTAGGGAGCAGTTCTTC
CASRPFGSREQFF
>NA|NA|13|TRBV5-1|TRBJ1-4
TGCGCCAGCAGCCCCGACAGAAACGAAAAACTGTTTTTT
CASSPDRNEKLFF
>NA|TRBD2|14|TRBV20-1|TRBJ2-5
TGCAGTGCTGAGGGACTGGGGAGGGCAGAGACCCAGTACTTC
CSAEGLGRAETQYF
>few|NA|16|TRBV2|TRBJ2-3
TGTGCCAGCAGCCCGGGCCGCGCAAAAGGGACAGATACGCAGTATTTT
CASSPGRAKGTDTQYF
>few|TRBD2|12|TRBV20-1|TRBJ2-7
TGCAGTGCTCCGGGACTAGCGGAAGAGCAGTACTTC
CSAPGLAEEQYF
>few|NA|15|TRBV20-1|TRBJ1-6
TGCAGTGCTAGACCTCCAGGGGAGGACGGCTCACCCCTCCACTTT
CSARPPGEDGSPLHF
>NA|NA|14|TRBV15|TRBJ2-7
TGTGCCACCAGCAGGCGAGGAGATTCCTACGAGCAGTACTTC
CATSRRGDSYEQYF
>NA|NA|11|TRBV3-1|TRBJ2-3
TGTGCCAGCAGCCGTGGCAATACGCAGTATTTT
CASSRGNTQYF
>NA|TRBD1|15|TRBV11-2|TRBJ2-1
TGTGCCAGCAGCAGGGGGACAGCGCAGGGCGATGAGCAGTTCTTC
CASSRGTAQGDEQFF
>many|NA|11|TRBV19|TRBJ2-1
TGTGCCAGTACGGGGTCGGGTGAGCAGTTCTTC
CASTGSGEQFF
>NA|NA|16|TRBV4-1|TRBJ2-1
TGCGCCAGCAGGGACCCCGGGCGGACACAGTCCAATGAGCAGTTCTTC
CASRDPGRTQSNEQFF
>NA|NA|14|TRBV7-2|TRBJ2-7
TGTGCCAGCAGCTCCCGGTCGAGCTCCTACGAGCAGTACTTC
CASSSRSSSYEQYF
>NA|NA|14|TRBV6-1|TRBJ1-2
TGTGCCAGCAGTGAACAGGGTTGGGGCTATGGCTACACCTTC
CASSEQGWGYGYTF
>NA|NA|15|TRBV2|TRBJ1-4
TGTGCCAGCTCACAGGGTTTTGCAACTAATGAAAAACTGTTTTTT
CASSQGFATNEKLFF
>few|TRBD2|15|TRBV7-9|TRBJ2-5
TGTGCCAGCAGACCTTCAGACTCCGGGAGGGAGACCCAGTACTTC
CASRPSDSGRETQYF
>few|NA|16|TRBV5-1|TRBJ2-3
TGCGCCAGCAGCTTCCGGAGGACAGACAGCACAGATACGCAGTATTTT
CASSFRRTDSTDTQYF
>few|TRBD2|15|TRBV6-5|TRBJ2-4
TGTGCCAGCAGTACTAGCGGGGGTACCAAAAACATTCAGTACTTC
CASSTSGGTKNIQYF
>few|NA|11|TRBV12-3/TRBV12-4|TRBJ2-3
TGTGCCAGCAGCCCCGATAGGGCGCCGTATTTT
CASSPDRAPYF
>NA|TRBD2|19|TRBV12-3/TRBV12-4|TRBJ2-7
TGTGCCTTCAGTTTAGCGCGCAGGGGGTTAGCGGGGGGACTCTACGAGCAGTACTTC
CAFSLARRGLAGGLYEQYF
>few|TRBD1|15|TRBV4-3|TRBJ1-2
TGCGCCAGCAGCCAAGGCCTACAGGGGAACTATGGCTACACCTTC
CASSQGLQGNYGYTF